The 32 T cell receptor beta chains below were found in one sample sequenced in a study of blood T cells in healthy people across ages. Then a second PCR, running about 6 to 11 cycles, was carried out with a sample-barcoded 5' primer and a J-beta primer mix. TCRdb analysed the 5' RACE reads with MiXCR anew, one entry per CDR3 protein. This sample has about 640,000 distinct CDR3 sequences, with approximately 59% found just once. The sample consisted of blood. The receptors shown here come from a man in his sixties in good health.

This clonotype was counted a single time. This chain uses TRBV5-1 with TRBJ2-5; 12 nucleotides match TRBD1. The V and J ends lost 4 bases and 7 bases, in that order; junction bases with no gene match: 5. CDR1 and CDR2 (germline): SGHRS, YFSETQ. The CDR3 covers 14 residues. CDR3 in amino acids: CASSRGQGARTQYF. The CDR3 region has the DNA TGCGCCAGCAGCCGGGGACAGGGGGCGAGGACCCAGTACTTC.

J is TRBJ1-4 and V is TRBV2, with a tentative D call TRBD1 (6 bases). The V gene lost 4 bases and the J gene lost 7 bases, with 13 bases spanning the gap. The CDR3 loop spans 14 amino acids. Germline-derived CDR1 and CDR2 are SNHLY and FYNNEI. CDR3 region: CASSAGQRIEKLFF. The DNA of the CDR3 is TGTGCCAGCAGTGCAGGACAGAGGATTGAAAAACTGTTTTTT.

V is TRBV4-1 and J is TRBJ1-2; 10 nucleotides match TRBD1. The J segment lost 8 bases and the V segment lost 6 bases, leaving 9 bases of the junction unmatched. The CDR3 loop spans 14 amino acids. Germline CDR1 and CDR2: MGHRA and YSYEKL. The CDR3 reads CASRPTGQGKGYTF. CDR3 sequence (DNA): TGCGCCAGCAGACCGACGGGACAGGGGAAAGGCTACACCTTC.

CDR3 sequence: CASSARTSGGDYHEQFF. Here the CDR3 DNA reads TGTGCCAGCAGCGCCAGGACTAGCGGGGGGGATTACCATGAGCAGTTCTTC. V is TRBV7-9 and J is TRBJ2-1; 15 bases line up with TRBD2. The J segment lost 8 bases and the V segment lost 5 bases, leaving 10 bases of the junction unmatched. Germline V gene data show CDR1 as SEHNR and CDR2 as FQNEAQ (reference sequence). This CDR3 spans 17 amino acids.

V usage is TRBV5-1 and J usage is TRBJ2-1, with D perhaps given as TRBD1 or TRBD2 (5 bases each). This CDR3 has 12 amino acids. V dropped 4 bases and J dropped 15 bases, with 17 bases sitting between them. Looked up from germline, CDR1 is SGHRS and CDR2 is YFSETQ. This CDR3 is CASSRRDQARFF. The CDR3 coding sequence is TGCGCCAGCAGCAGACGGGACCAGGCGAGGTTCTTC.

This clonotype was detected only a few times. V is TRBV6-2 or TRBV6-3 and J is TRBJ2-1, with 9 positions matching TRBD2. With V trimmed by 3 bases and J by 4 bases, 4 bases remained unmatched. CDR1 is MNHEY, CDR2 SVGEGT, per germline. CDR3 size: 15 residues. The CDR3 bases are TGTGCCAGCAGTTATAGGCGGGGGGGGTACAATGAGCAGTTCTTC. This encodes CASSYRRGGYNEQFF.

This clonotype was found a few times. The chain uses TRBV28 and TRBJ2-7; either TRBD1 or TRBD2 may supply D (5 bases each). Germline assignment: CDR1 MDHEN and CDR2 SYDVKM. Trimming took off 3 bases at V and 6 bases at J, with 9 bases between the two ends. The CDR3 runs 12 residues. The CDR3 is CASSFSGSEQYF. The CDR3 nucleotides are TGTGCCAGCAGTTTTTCAGGGAGCGAGCAGTACTTC.

This sequence joins TRBV12-3 or TRBV12-4 and TRBJ2-3; D might be TRBD2 (5 bases). The CDR3 consists of 16 residues. V was pared by 5 bases and J by 3 bases, with 18 bases between. Here the CDR3 DNA reads TGTGCCAGCAGTCCCAACCCCGGGGTCGTTACAGATACGCAGTATTTT. Protein sequence: CASSPNPGVVTDTQYF.

The chain has TRBV20-1 and TRBJ2-1; D uncertain. The CDR3 consists of 13 residues. Trimming pared 0 bases from V and 6 bases from J, leaving 9 bases between. Germline CDR1 reads DFQATT; CDR2 reads SNEGSKA (reference sequence). The DNA of the CDR3 is TGCAGTGCTAGAGATACCCAGATCAATGAGCAGTTCTTC. Its protein is CSARDTQINEQFF.

In this sample, this clonotype turned up a few times. This rearrangement joins TRBV5-1 to TRBJ2-3; 9 bases align to TRBD1. The trim removed 3 bases at V and 5 bases at J, leaving 4 bases unmatched. Germline loops: CDR1 SGHRS, CDR2 YFSETQ. The CDR3 totals 14 residues. This chain's CDR3 is CASSSRTGVDTQYF. In DNA form, the CDR3 reads TGCGCCAGCAGCTCGAGGACAGGGGTAGATACGCAGTATTTT.

J is TRBJ1-2 and V is TRBV7-2; D gene ambiguous. The CDR3 is 17 residues long. The germline CDR1 and CDR2 sequences are SGHTA and FQGNSA. V dropped 1 base and J dropped 5 bases, with 20 bases sitting between them. The CDR3 DNA follows: TGTGCCAGCAGCTTAGTCGGGGTGGACCGTTTCCTTTATGGCTACACCTTC. It is translated as CASSLVGVDRFLYGYTF.

This clonotype was seen more than once but under ten times. The chain employs TRBV27 and TRBJ2-1, with 10 bases that match TRBD2. Germline trimming cut 5 bases from V and 10 bases from J; bases unmatched to any gene: 14. CDR1 is MNHEY and CDR2 is SMNVEV in the germline V gene (reference sequence). The CDR3 sequence is 16 residues long. The CDR3 region has the DNA TGTGCCAGCAGTCCCGCGGGGAGCGGGGGGGCTTTGGAGCAGTTCTTC. It specifies CASSPAGSGGALEQFF.

The V call is TRBV3-1, the J call TRBJ1-1, with TRBD1 as a possible D gene (5 bases). This CDR3 has 14 residues. V lost 0 bases, J lost 4 bases, and 9 bases lay in between. CDR1 is LGHDT and CDR2 is YNNKEL in the germline V gene (reference sequence). The CDR3 DNA is TGTGCCAGCAGCCAAGATTGGGACGGCACTGAAGCTTTCTTT. Translation gives CASSQDWDGTEAFF.

Concerning this clonotype: Being one base from a much bigger clone, this may be a read error. This chain joins TRBV2 and TRBJ2-7; perhaps D is TRBD1 or TRBD2 (6 bases each). Germline CDR1 SNHLY, CDR2 FYNNEI. Trimming cost V 3 bases and J 10 bases, with 22 bases left between them. CDR3 length equals 15 residues. CDR3 sequence reads: CASSDPRQSSGAQYF. As DNA, the CDR3 is TGTGCCAGCAGTGATCCCCGACAGTCCTCGGGGGCCCAGTACTTC.

The chain carries TRBV7-2 and TRBJ2-7; 10 nucleotides match TRBD1. Germline V lookup: CDR1 SGHTA, CDR2 FQGNSA. Trimming at V came to 5 bases and at J to 0 bases, leaving 4 bases not matched to a gene. The CDR3 has 15 residues. The CDR3 DNA reads as TGTGCCAGCAGCCAGAGGACAGGGGGCTCCTACGAGCAGTACTTC. Its translation is CASSQRTGGSYEQYF.

This clonotype was seen only once. The CDR3, as DNA: TGCAGTGCTAGAAGTATCCCGGTAGGAGGGGGCGCGGTCTATGGCTACACCTTC. It codes for CSARSIPVGGGAVYGYTF. The chain employs TRBV20-1 and TRBJ1-2; 7 positions match TRBD1. Per germline, CDR1 DFQATT and CDR2 SNEGSKA (reference sequence). This CDR3 spans 18 amino acids. The trim removed 2 bases at V and 4 bases at J, leaving 19 bases unmatched.

V usage is TRBV2 and J usage is TRBJ2-5; 10 nucleotides align to TRBD2. V lost 6 bases, J lost 6 bases, and 7 bases stayed unmatched. CDR1 is SNHLY and CDR2 is FYNNEI in the germline V gene. The CDR3 consists of 14 residues. The CDR3 loop reads CASSPLAGEKTQYF. Here the CDR3 DNA reads TGTGCCAGCAGCCCGCTAGCGGGGGAAAAGACCCAGTACTTC.

This chain connects TRBV28 to TRBJ2-7; 8 positions match TRBD1. Trimming cost V 6 bases and J 2 bases; bases outside gene matches: 6. The CDR3 has 14 amino acids. Looked up from germline, CDR1 is MDHEN and CDR2 is SYDVKM. For the CDR3, the DNA is TGTGCCAGCAGAGGGACAGGTTCAGCCTACGAGCAGTACTTC. Translation: CASRGTGSAYEQYF. Based on the CDR3 plus reference TRBV28 and TRBJ2-7, the full variable domain is DVKVTQSSRYLVKRTGEKVFLECVQDMDHENMFWYRQDPGLGLRLIYFSYDVKMKEKGDIPEGYSVSREKKERFSLILESASTNQTSMYLCASRGTGSAYEQYFGPGTRLTVT.

The chain couples TRBV29-1 to TRBJ1-4, with 7 bases aligning to TRBD1. Germline values: CDR1 SQVTM, CDR2 ANQGSEA. V shed 8 bases and J 10 bases; nucleotides not matched to a gene: 13. The CDR3 extends over 13 amino acids. CDR3 amino acids: CSLRQGDSGKLFF. In DNA, the CDR3 is TGCAGCTTAAGACAGGGTGATTCGGGAAAACTGTTTTTT.

V usage is TRBV2 and J usage is TRBJ1-1; a possible D gene is TRBD1 (6 bases). Germline CDR1 reads SNHLY; CDR2 reads FYNNEI. V lost 9 bases and J 7 bases, leaving 21 bases between the germline ends. This CDR3 has 14 amino acids. CDR3 region: CASSTTGTLSEAFF. CDR3 bases: TGTGCCAGTAGTACGACCGGGACACTAAGTGAAGCTTTCTTT.

The genes are TRBV12-2 and TRBJ1-2. TRBV12-2 is a documented pseudogene. This CDR3 is built from 18 residues. CDR3 DNA: TGTGCAAGTCGCCCCCGTAGAGTACGACTTAAACACTGCTATGGCTACACCTTC. It is translated as CASRPRRVRLKHCYGYTF.

Turning to this clonotype: No conserved phenylalanine or tryptophan is present at the end of the CDR3, so a read error is the likely explanation. This rearrangement joins TRBV6-6 to TRBJ2-5; 7 bases agree with TRBD1. The CDR3 has 14 residues. Per the germline V gene, CDR1 is MNHNY and CDR2 is SVGAGI (reference sequence). V lost 6 bases and J lost 0; bases outside the gene matches: 4. The CDR3: CASRDTGDQETQYL. CDR3 DNA: TGTGCCAGCAGGGACACAGGGGACCAAGAGACCCAGTACTTA.

The V gene is TRBV20-1, the J gene TRBJ2-2, with TRBD1 identical over 7 bases. CDR1 is DFQATT, CDR2 SNEGSKA, per germline (reference sequence). Trimming took 6 bases from V and 7 from J; bases not matched to a gene: 11. The CDR3 extends over 14 amino acids. The CDR3 region has the DNA TGCAGTGCGCTCCGGGACAGCCCTGTCGGGGAGCTGTTTTTT. It encodes CSALRDSPVGELFF.

This CDR3 is CSARPAGGATTDTQYF. The CDR3 DNA reads TGCAGTGCTAGACCCGCTGGGGGGGCAACCACAGATACGCAGTATTTT. The genes are TRBV20-1 and TRBJ2-3; weak D call: TRBD2 (7 bases). The CDR3 loop spans 16 amino acids. The germline V gene has CDR1 DFQATT and CDR2 SNEGSKA (reference sequence). Trimming removed 2 bases from V and 2 bases from J, with 17 bases in between.

CDR3: CASSRGGFADTQYF. DNA for the CDR3: TGTGCCAGCAGTAGGGGCGGGTTCGCAGATACGCAGTATTTT. This chain uses TRBV6-5 with TRBJ2-3; tentatively, D is TRBD1 or TRBD2 (5 bases each). The V gene's germline CDR1 is MNHEY and CDR2 SVGAGI. Trimming shortened V by 5 bases and J by 4 bases, and 13 bases separated the two germline ends. The CDR3 has 14 residues.

The sample holds a few counts of this clonotype. V usage is TRBV27 and J usage is TRBJ2-1; D perhaps matches TRBD2 (5 bases). This CDR3 is 13 amino acids long. V lost 4 bases and J lost 6, with 10 bases in between. From germline, CDR1 is MNHEY and CDR2 SMNVEV (reference sequence). As DNA, the CDR3 is TGTGCCAGCAGTTCAACTAGTGTCAATGAGCAGTTCTTC. This translates into CASSSTSVNEQFF.

CDR3 coding DNA: TGTGCCAGCAGTCCTTACATCAGCTCTGGAAACACCATATATTTT. It is translated as CASSPYISSGNTIYF. The chain combines TRBV6-2 or TRBV6-3 with TRBJ1-3; D ambiguous. CDR1 and CDR2 (germline): MNHEY, SVGEGT. The CDR3 has 15 residues. The germline V and J ends were trimmed by 5 bases and 0 bases, with 11 bases remaining between them.

The CDR3 here is CASSYEGRGYTF. The CDR3 nucleotides are TGTGCCAGCAGTTACGAGGGGCGAGGCTACACCTTC. This chain joins TRBV6-6 and TRBJ1-2; a possible D gene is TRBD1 (5 bases). Trimming took 2 bases from V and 8 from J, leaving 9 bases between them. Per the germline V gene, CDR1 is MNHNY and CDR2 is SVGAGI (reference sequence). The CDR3 consists of 12 residues.

J is TRBJ2-5 and V is TRBV27, with 9 positions matching TRBD1. V lost 7 bases to trimming and J lost 4 bases; unmatched junction nucleotides: 13. CDR1 is MNHEY and CDR2 is SMNVEV in the germline V gene (reference sequence). The CDR3 has 16 residues. CDR3 sequence reads: CASTLPPGQGGETQYF. CDR3 nucleotides: TGTGCCAGCACCCTTCCGCCGGGACAGGGAGGAGAGACCCAGTACTTC.

The chain couples TRBV12-3 or TRBV12-4 to TRBJ1-1; 7 nucleotides line up with TRBD1. V shed 6 bases, J shed 2 bases, and the junction held 9 bases outside the gene matches. The CDR3 loop spans 15 amino acids. Here the CDR3 reads CASSYHRGINTEAFF. The CDR3 nucleotides are TGTGCCAGCAGCTACCACAGGGGAATTAACACTGAAGCTTTCTTT.

The chain combines TRBV12-3 or TRBV12-4 with TRBJ2-1; 8 bases agree with TRBD1. The CDR3 is 14 amino acids. V shed 6 bases, J shed 6 bases, and the junction held 7 bases outside the gene matches. The CDR3 here is CASSRRTGINEQFF. CDR3 in DNA: TGTGCCAGCAGCCGACGGACAGGGATCAATGAGCAGTTCTTC.

This clonotype was seen a few times. The chain has TRBV7-2 and TRBJ1-2; D is possibly TRBD1 (6 bases). Per the germline V gene, CDR1 is SGHTA and CDR2 is FQGNSA. The V end lost 5 bases, the J end lost 10 bases, and 17 bases lay between the germline ends. The CDR3 is 13 amino acids. DNA for the CDR3: TGTGCCAGCAGCGAGATGACAGGAGTTGACTACACCTTC. Protein product: CASSEMTGVDYTF.